Listed below are T cell receptor beta chains from one sample, sequenced in a study of low-dose radiotherapy and immunotherapy resistance in tumors. In TCRdb, the reads were re-called with MiXCR into one record per CDR3 protein. This sample has tens of thousands of distinct CDR3 sequences, with around 30% found just once. This sample comprised PBMCs, obtained before treatment. These receptors were collected from a female donor with ovarian cancer. CDR3s include the opening cysteine and the closing phenylalanine or tryptophan. Fields, in order: V gene, clone size, J gene, D gene, CDR3 protein, CDR3 DNA. The D gene is left open where the match is weak. Rows give clone size only sometimes, using once, few, many, or a class for an expanded clone.

V: TRBV6-1; size: many; J: TRBJ2-7; D: TRBD1; CDR3: CASRSSGTANFYEQYF; DNA: TGTGCCAGCAGATCTTCAGGGACAGCGAACTTCTACGAGCAGTACTTC
V: TRBV4-1; size: -; J: TRBJ1-1; D: -; CDR3: CASSQRVTRGNTEAFF; DNA: TGCGCCAGCAGCCAAAGGGTTACCAGGGGGAACACTGAAGCTTTCTTT
V: TRBV28; size: -; J: TRBJ2-7; D: -; CDR3: CASRLRDYEQYF; DNA: TGTGCCAGCAGACTTAGGGACTACGAGCAGTACTTC
V: TRBV10-3; size: -; J: TRBJ2-2; D: -; CDR3: CAISSGTPSTGELFFF; DNA: -
V: TRBV20-1; size: many; J: TRBJ1-6; D: -; CDR3: CSARAGALPLHF; DNA: TGCAGTGCTAGAGCAGGCGCGTTACCCCTCCACTTT
V: TRBV7-9; size: few; J: TRBJ2-1; D: -; CDR3: CASSLAIRQGSSYNEQFF; DNA: TGTGCCAGCAGCTTAGCGATCCGGCAGGGGAGCTCCTACAATGAGCAGTTCTTC
V: TRBV7-8; size: many; J: TRBJ1-3; D: -; CDR3: CASSPLGGGAWGNTIYF; DNA: TGTGCCAGCAGCCCCCTGGGGGGGGGGGCATGGGGAAACACCATATATTTT
V: TRBV20-1; size: many; J: TRBJ2-7; D: -; CDR3: CSARDAASRIPEQYF; DNA: TGCAGTGCTAGAGATGCGGCTTCACGAATTCCCGAGCAGTACTTC
V: TRBV5-1; size: -; J: TRBJ2-3; D: TRBD2; CDR3: CASSGLAGGPGTDTQYF; DNA: TGCGCCAGCAGCGGGCTAGCGGGAGGGCCTGGCACAGATACGCAGTATTTT
V: TRBV7-2; size: many; J: TRBJ2-1; D: -; CDR3: CASTRGGSTYNEQFF; DNA: TGTGCCAGCACCCGCGGGGGCTCCACCTACAATGAGCAGTTCTTC
V: TRBV11-2; size: -; J: TRBJ2-2; D: -; CDR3: CASSLDGNTGELFF; DNA: TGTGCCAGCAGCTTAGACGGGAACACCGGGGAGCTGTTTTTT
V: TRBV24-1; size: -; J: TRBJ2-7; D: TRBD2; CDR3: CATSDGLAGGEQYF; DNA: TGTGCCACCAGTGATGGACTAGCGGGAGGCGAGCAGTACTTC
V: TRBV15; size: many; J: TRBJ2-1; D: TRBD2; CDR3: CATSRPAGGGAYNEQFF; DNA: TGTGCCACCAGCAGGCCCGCCGGGGGGGGCGCATACAATGAGCAGTTCTTC
V: TRBV14; size: many; J: TRBJ2-1; D: -; CDR3: CASSQGWGEQFF; DNA: TGTGCCAGCAGCCAAGGCTGGGGTGAGCAGTTCTTC
V: TRBV12-3/TRBV12-4; size: many; J: TRBJ1-1; D: -; CDR3: CASSPAPEAFF; DNA: TGTGCCAGCAGCCCGGCCCCTGAAGCTTTCTTT
V: TRBV5-1; size: -; J: TRBJ2-1; D: TRBD1; CDR3: CASSGGQVGNEQFF; DNA: TGCGCCAGCAGCGGAGGACAGGTGGGCAATGAGCAGTTCTTC
V: TRBV13; size: many; J: TRBJ2-7; D: -; CDR3: CASSPDWEAEQYF; DNA: TGTGCCAGCAGCCCTGACTGGGAGGCCGAGCAGTACTTC
V: TRBV5-4; size: many; J: TRBJ1-1; D: TRBD1; CDR3: CASSRGQGGMNTEAFF; DNA: TGTGCCAGCAGCCGGGGACAGGGGGGAATGAACACTGAAGCTTTCTTT
V: TRBV18; size: many; J: TRBJ1-1; D: -; CDR3: CASSPRGSQGDTEAFF; DNA: TGTGCCAGCTCACCACGGGGGTCCCAAGGGGACACTGAAGCTTTCTTT
V: TRBV12-3/TRBV12-4; size: many; J: TRBJ2-3; D: -; CDR3: CASRGAGADTQYF; DNA: TGTGCCAGCAGAGGGGCGGGTGCGGATACGCAGTATTTT
V: TRBV20-1; size: -; J: TRBJ2-3; D: -; CDR3: CSAPRTDTQYF; DNA: TGCAGTGCCCCCCGCACAGATACGCAGTATTTT
V: TRBV20-1; size: many; J: TRBJ2-3; D: -; CDR3: CSARVGGQTRTDTQYF; DNA: TGCAGTGCTAGAGTTGGCGGGCAGACGCGCACAGATACGCAGTATTTT
V: TRBV28; size: many; J: TRBJ2-7; D: TRBD2; CDR3: CASSAPGTSGGASTYEQYF; DNA: TGTGCCAGCAGTGCCCCCGGGACTAGCGGGGGGGCCAGCACCTACGAGCAGTACTTC
V: TRBV5-1; size: many; J: TRBJ2-3; D: TRBD2; CDR3: CASSARDRDYPTDTQYF; DNA: TGTGCCAGCAGCGCGCGGGACCGGGACTACCCAACAGATACGCAGTATTTT
V: TRBV28; size: -; J: TRBJ2-7; D: TRBD1; CDR3: CASSLSGTEYEQYF; DNA: TGTGCCAGCAGTTTATCCGGGACAGAGTACGAGCAGTACTTC
V: TRBV29-1; size: many; J: TRBJ1-5; D: TRBD1; CDR3: CSVGQGSNQPQHF; DNA: TGCAGCGTTGGACAGGGGAGTAATCAGCCCCAGCATTTT
V: TRBV19; size: many; J: TRBJ1-5; D: -; CDR3: CASSVDGLGPQHF; DNA: TGTGCCAGTAGCGTGGACGGTTTGGGTCCCCAGCATTTT
V: TRBV5-1; size: many; J: TRBJ1-1; D: TRBD1; CDR3: CASSLPGQDEAFF; DNA: TGCGCCAGCAGCCTTCCGGGACAGGATGAAGCTTTCTTT
V: TRBV21-1; size: -; J: TRBJ2-7; D: -; CDR3: CATNSWGQGLGEQYF; DNA: TGTGCCACCAATTCGTGGGGACAGGGATTGGGAGAGCAGTACTTC
V: TRBV6-2/TRBV6-3; size: -; J: TRBJ2-1; D: -; CDR3: CASTKKGYNEQFF; DNA: TGTGCCAGCACTAAAAAGGGCTACAATGAGCAGTTCTTC
V: TRBV7-2; size: many; J: TRBJ1-5; D: TRBD1; CDR3: CASSFRGQGGQPQHF; DNA: TGTGCCAGCAGCTTCCGAGGACAGGGTGGACAGCCCCAGCATTTT